Each of the 25 T cell receptor beta chains below was sequenced from the same sample in a study of technical replicates of blood from a few donors. Profiling relied on immunoSEQ multiplex PCR, and the TCRdb table lists in-frame clones only, not all of them. This table has about 74,000 clones, more than 85% appearing once. The sample was T cells isolated from PBMCs. These receptors originate from a human donor in good health.

This chain connects TRBV5-4 to TRBJ2-1; 7 nucleotides line up with TRBD2. The CDR3 loop spans 14 amino acids. V shed 4 bases, J shed 3 bases, and the junction held 4 bases outside the gene matches. Germline V gives CDR1 SGHNT, CDR2 YYREEE (reference sequence). CDR3 sequence (DNA): TGTGCCAGCAGCGTACGGGGGGACTACAATGAGCAGTTCTTC. It is translated as CASSVRGDYNEQFF.

The chain couples TRBV20-1 to TRBJ1-1; D gene unclear. The CDR3 totals 11 residues. Trimming stripped 3 bases from V and 6 bases from J, with 8 bases between. Germline loops: CDR1 DFQATT, CDR2 SNEGSKA (reference sequence). This chain's CDR3 is CSASEAAEAFF. CDR3 sequence (DNA): TGCAGTGCTAGTGAGGCGGCTGAAGCTTTCTTT.

The J gene is TRBJ1-5, the V gene TRBV2; 12 positions match TRBD1. The CDR3 consists of 22 residues. The J segment lost 0 bases and the V segment lost 6 bases, leaving 21 bases of the junction unmatched. CDR1 is SNHLY and CDR2 is FYNNEI in the germline V gene. CDR3 region: CASSAAFNSGTGGTYSNQPQHF. DNA for the CDR3: TGTGCCAGCAGCGCAGCCTTTAACTCTGGGACAGGGGGCACTTATAGCAATCAGCCCCAGCATTTT.

The chain carries TRBV5-4 and TRBJ2-3; no clear D gene. This CDR3 region has 13 residues. V was clipped by 0 bases and J by 4 bases, with 6 bases between them. In germline, CDR1 is SGHNT, CDR2 YYREEE (reference sequence). Here the CDR3 reads CASSLDGPDTQYF. The DNA of the CDR3 is TGTGCCAGCAGCTTGGATGGGCCAGATACGCAGTATTTT.

The V gene is TRBV6-1, the J gene TRBJ1-3; D gene ambiguous. Trimming took off 4 bases at V and 1 base at J, with 11 bases between the two ends. This CDR3 is 15 amino acids long. The germline V gene encodes CDR1 MNHNS and CDR2 SASEGT. In DNA, the CDR3 is TGTGCCAGCAGTGGGACTTTTTTTTCTGGAAACACCATATATTTT. Protein: CASSGTFFSGNTIYF.

This clone was detected only once. The gene calls are TRBV9 and TRBJ2-3; possibly TRBD1 for D (6 bases). The ends were cut back, 1 base at V and 6 bases at J, with 15 bases in the middle. CDR1 and CDR2 from the germline V gene are SGDLS and YYNGEE. The CDR3 contains 15 residues. The CDR3 is CASSVWRQAGDTQYF. The CDR3 nucleotides read TGTGCCAGCAGCGTATGGAGACAGGCTGGGGATACGCAGTATTTT.

The chain combines TRBV4-1 with TRBJ1-3, with 7 bases identical to TRBD1. With V trimmed by 5 bases and J by 2 bases, 3 bases remained unmatched. The CDR3 extends over 14 amino acids. Germline CDR1 MGHRA, CDR2 YSYEKL. CDR3 in amino acids: CASSIGGPGNTIYF. DNA of the CDR3: TGCGCCAGCAGCATAGGGGGCCCTGGAAACACCATATATTTT.

The rearrangement links TRBV7-9 to TRBJ1-2; D uncertain. Germline CDR1 reads SEHNR; CDR2 reads FQNEAQ (reference sequence). V lost 2 bases and J 3 bases, leaving 13 bases between the germline ends. The CDR3 spans 15 residues. CDR3 DNA sequence: TGTGCCAGCAGCTTACCCCTGACTGGCGACTATGGCTACACCTTC. Translating it yields CASSLPLTGDYGYTF.

This chain connects TRBV14 to TRBJ2-7; TRBD1 matches 7 bases. Trimming took 4 bases from V and 2 from J; bases not matched to a gene: 2. Germline loops: CDR1 SGHDN, CDR2 FVKESK. This CDR3 has 13 residues. CDR3 protein: CASSRDSPYEQYF. The DNA of the CDR3 is TGTGCCAGCAGCCGGGACAGCCCCTACGAGCAGTACTTC.

The chain uses TRBV6-1 and TRBJ1-2, with a tentative D call TRBD1 (5 bases). Germline CDR1 MNHNS, CDR2 SASEGT. V was shortened by 7 bases and J by 2 bases, with 8 bases between the two germline ends. The CDR3 has 12 residues. CDR3 coding DNA: TGTGCCAGCACTACAGGAAACTATGGCTACACCTTC. This gives the protein CASTTGNYGYTF.

The CDR3 loop is CASRSTGVGTGELFF. The CDR3 DNA sequence: TGTGCCAGCAGGTCGACAGGGGTGGGAACCGGGGAGCTGTTTTTT. The rearrangement links TRBV2 to TRBJ2-2, with 8 bases identical to TRBD1. CDR1 SNHLY and CDR2 FYNNEI come from the germline V gene. The V and J ends lost 6 bases and 5 bases, in that order; junction bases with no gene match: 8. There are 15 residues in the CDR3.

The chain is built from TRBV27 and TRBJ1-2, with 7 bases matching TRBD1. The CDR3 is 15 residues long. Germline loops: CDR1 MNHEY, CDR2 SMNVEV (reference sequence). J lost 4 bases, V lost 7 bases, and 12 bases had no gene match. DNA for the CDR3: TGTGCCAGCAAACTTATCCCCACAGGGGTCTATGGCTACACCTTC. Amino acid sequence: CASKLIPTGVYGYTF.

The rearrangement uses TRBV28 and TRBJ2-6, with a possible D match to TRBD1 (5 bases). V lost 2 bases to trimming and J lost 0 bases, with 17 bases between them. CDR1 is MDHEN and CDR2 is SYDVKM in the germline V gene. The CDR3 spans 19 residues. CDR3 protein: CASSLVVSQVPSGANVLTF. The CDR3 DNA sequence: TGTGCCAGCAGTTTAGTTGTCTCACAGGTCCCCTCTGGGGCCAACGTCCTGACTTTC.

The V gene is TRBV7-3, the J gene TRBJ2-1; 7 nucleotides agree with TRBD2. This CDR3 has 15 residues. The V and J ends lost 5 bases and 2 bases, in that order; junction bases with no gene match: 6. Germline values: CDR1 SGHTA, CDR2 FQGTGA. The CDR3, as DNA: TGTGCCAGCAGCCGCTTGGGGGGGGCCTACAATGAGCAGTTCTTC. This sequence encodes CASSRLGGAYNEQFF.

The chain is built from TRBV27 and TRBJ2-1, with D possibly being TRBD1 (5 bases). Per the germline V gene, CDR1 is MNHEY and CDR2 is SMNVEV (reference sequence). CDR3 size: 13 residues. V lost 2 bases, J lost 9 bases, and 11 bases lay in between. As DNA, the CDR3 is TGTGCCAGCAGTTTACGGTGGCAGGGTGAGCAGTTCTTC. The encoded protein is CASSLRWQGEQFF.

J is TRBJ2-7 and V is TRBV10-3; 11 positions match TRBD2. The V gene end was trimmed by 10 bases and the J gene end by 4 bases; junction bases not matched to a gene: 6. The germline CDR1 and CDR2 sequences are ENHRY and SYGVKD. The CDR3 sequence is 13 residues long. CDR3 loop: CASGGLAGYEQYF. In DNA form, the CDR3 reads TGTGCCAGCGGTGGACTAGCGGGTTACGAGCAGTACTTC.

The chain employs TRBV2 and TRBJ2-6; D remains ambiguous. The germline V gene encodes CDR1 SNHLY and CDR2 FYNNEI. The CDR3 spans 14 residues. V was trimmed by 4 bases and J by 2 bases, leaving 6 bases between them. CDR3 protein: CASSADAGANVLTF. The CDR3 bases are TGTGCCAGCAGTGCAGATGCTGGGGCCAACGTCCTGACTTTC.

The chain recombines TRBV10-3 with TRBJ1-3, with D uncertain. Germline V gene data show CDR1 as ENHRY and CDR2 as SYGVKD. CDR3 size: 13 residues. Trimming took 2 bases from V and 6 from J, leaving 8 bases between them. In nucleotides, the CDR3 is TGTGCCATCAGTGAGGGCACCAAAAACACCATATATTTT. It codes for CAISEGTKNTIYF.

This clone was recorded a few times. The rearrangement uses TRBV30 and TRBJ2-7, with a tentative D call TRBD2 (6 bases). Per the germline V gene, CDR1 is GTSNPN and CDR2 is SVGIG (reference sequence). This CDR3 comprises 15 residues. V lost 0 bases and J 2 bases, leaving 14 bases between the germline ends. The CDR3 loop is CAWSVPGEVPYEQYF. CDR3 sequence (DNA): TGTGCCTGGAGTGTACCCGGGGAGGTGCCCTACGAGCAGTACTTC.

This clone was seen a handful of times. The chain couples TRBV4-1 to TRBJ1-1; D may be TRBD1 (5 bases). The CDR3 contains 15 residues. V lost 1 base to trimming and J lost 1 base, with 10 bases between them. Germline-derived CDR1 and CDR2 are MGHRA and YSYEKL. In DNA, the CDR3 is TGCGCCAGCAGCCAAGGCGGGGCAGAGAACACTGAAGCTTTCTTT. It yields the protein CASSQGGAENTEAFF.

This chain joins TRBV29-1 and TRBJ1-5; weak D call: TRBD1 (6 bases). This CDR3 comprises 13 residues. The germline CDR1 and CDR2 sequences are SQVTM and ANQGSEA. Trimming left V 5 bases short and J 11 bases short, with 19 bases between. The CDR3 loop reads CSVTNGGGQAQHF. The CDR3 coding sequence is TGCAGCGTTACCAACGGGGGGGGACAAGCCCAGCATTTT.

The chain links TRBV6-5 to TRBJ2-4, with TRBD1 identical over 10 bases. This CDR3 is 14 amino acids long. Germline CDR1 MNHEY, CDR2 SVGAGI. V was clipped by 7 bases and J by 5 bases; unmatched bases: 5. The CDR3 DNA reads as TGTGCCAGCATAGGAGGGACAGGGGAAAACATTCAGTACTTC. This translates into CASIGGTGENIQYF.

The chain joins TRBV7-8 to TRBJ1-5, with D unclear. In germline, CDR1 is SGHVS, CDR2 FQNEAQ. CDR3 length: 13 residues. V was pared by 1 base and J by 7 bases, with 8 bases between. Here the CDR3 DNA reads TGTGCCAGCAGCTTAGGAGGTCAGCAGCCCCAGCATTTT. Translated, it gives CASSLGGQQPQHF.

V usage is TRBV2 and J usage is TRBJ2-5; TRBD2 might be the D (5 bases). V shed 3 bases and J shed 7 bases, with 15 bases lying between them. CDR3 length equals 14 residues. Germline V CDR1 and CDR2: SNHLY, FYNNEI. CDR3 sequence reads: CASSDEFRRRTQYF. DNA for the CDR3: TGTGCCAGCAGTGATGAGTTCCGGAGGAGGACCCAGTACTTC.

This chain links TRBV6-1 with TRBJ2-5, with TRBD1 as a possible D gene (6 bases). Germline CDR1 and CDR2: MNHNS and SASEGT. Trimming cost V 2 bases and J 2 bases, with 12 bases left between them. The CDR3 is 15 residues long. CDR3 in DNA: TGTGCCAGCAGTGAAAGCGCCGGACAGCAAGAGACCCAGTACTTC. Its translation: CASSESAGQQETQYF.